The sequence of this T cell receptor (beta chain) was determined in a study of vaccination and CD4 T cells after COVID-19. Study-wide background: The authors exposed cells to overlapping spike peptides derived from SARS-CoV-2, HCoV-NL63, HCoV-OC43 and HCoV-229E.

The CDR3 covers 12 residues. The germline V gene has CDR1 LNHDA and CDR2 SQIVND (reference sequence). The ends were cut back, 5 bases at V and 7 bases at J, with 11 bases in the middle. With the Oncomine TCR Beta short-read assay, DNA from cultured CD4+ T cells was sequenced. Once CD4+ T cells had been cultured, genomic DNA was extracted from them. A single record per CDR3 protein comes from TCRdb applying MiXCR to the PCR reads. The sample has fewer than 20,000 distinct CDR3 sequences, 53% seen once. As regards this clonotype: Its antigen is unidentified.

Treatment indicated: 10-day PBMC culture with coronavirus spike peptide pools or control peptides (ViraFEST assay). The specimen was CD4+ T cells from blood, cultured in vitro, collected before SARS-CoV-2 vaccination. This sequence was found in a human donor who had recovered from COVID-19. The rearrangement uses TRBV19 and TRBJ1-2; D gene ambiguous. As DNA, the CDR3 is TGTGCCAGTAGTCGCTCCATAAGTGGCTACACCTTC. It yields the protein CASSRSISGYTF.